The 18 T cell receptor beta chains in this list originate from one sample, sequenced in a study of T cell repertoires in cytomegalovirus infection. MiXCR, applied by TCRdb to the reads, yields one record per CDR3 protein. The table lists roughly 720,000 distinct CDR3 sequences, 35% of them singletons. What was sequenced was PBMCs. These receptors originate from a human donor in good health (CMV status not recorded). Some clones in this sample may be carry-over from other donors' samples.

The chain combines TRBV28 with TRBJ2-1; tentatively, D is TRBD2 (5 bases). This CDR3 is built from 13 residues. Germline V lookup: CDR1 MDHEN, CDR2 SYDVKM. Trimming took 6 bases from V and 3 from J, leaving 9 bases between them. The CDR3 here is CASSPADYNEQFF. The CDR3 coding sequence is TGTGCCAGCAGCCCAGCGGACTACAATGAGCAGTTCTTC.

This clonotype was observed a handful of times. The rearrangement links TRBV10-3 to TRBJ2-7; 7 bases map to TRBD2. CDR1 and CDR2 (germline): ENHRY, SYGVKD. This CDR3 spans 14 amino acids. Trimming removed 3 bases from V and 1 base from J; junction bases left unmatched: 3. CDR3 region: CAISDQRDSYEQYF. DNA of the CDR3: TGTGCCATCAGTGACCAGCGGGATTCCTACGAGCAGTACTTC.

In its sample, this clonotype was seen many times. CDR3 nucleotide sequence: TGTGCCAGCAGTTTATGGGGAGGAGAAGCTTTCTTT. Translating gives CASSLWGGEAFF. The chain uses TRBV28 and TRBJ1-1, with D unresolved. Germline assignment: CDR1 MDHEN and CDR2 SYDVKM. Trimming stripped 0 bases from V and 8 bases from J, with 7 bases between. The CDR3 is made up of 12 amino acids.

The CDR3 bases are TGTGCCAGCAGCCTACTTCGTAGGACAGGGACAGATTCACCCCTCCACTTT. It encodes CASSLLRRTGTDSPLHF. The chain uses TRBV7-2 and TRBJ1-6; 8 bases map to TRBD1. This CDR3 region has 17 residues. V shed 5 bases, J shed 8 bases, and the junction held 14 bases outside the gene matches. Germline V CDR1 and CDR2: SGHTA, FQGNSA.

As regards this clonotype: Mismatch with germline at one junction end may stem from a read error. The chain has TRBV19 and TRBJ1-2; D perhaps matches TRBD1 (6 bases). The CDR3 runs 12 residues. The germline V gene encodes CDR1 LNHDA and CDR2 SQIVND (reference sequence). Written as DNA, the CDR3 is TGTGCCACTGACTCTCCGACAGGTCTCTTTGTCTTC. It codes for CATDSPTGLFVF.

The rearrangement joins TRBV19 to TRBJ2-1; D is uncertain. V shed 5 bases and J shed 0 bases, with 20 bases lying between them. This CDR3 contains 18 residues. The germline CDR1 and CDR2 sequences are LNHDA and SQIVND (reference sequence). The CDR3 DNA reads TGTGCCAGTAGTCCGGAACCGGGTCCTCCTAGCTCCTACAATGAGCAGTTCTTC. This gives the protein CASSPEPGPPSSYNEQFF.

In the case of this clonotype: Just one base apart from a much larger clone, this may be a read error. V gene TRBV7-6 combines with J gene TRBJ2-3; possible D gene TRBD1, 6 bases. This CDR3 is built from 13 residues. Germline V gives CDR1 SGHVS, CDR2 FNYEAQ. CDR3 coding DNA: TGTGCCAGCAGCACCCGGGACACCCCTACGCCGTATTTT. Translated: CASSTRDTPTPYF.

This clonotype appeared many times. The V gene is TRBV11-2, the J gene TRBJ1-6; TRBD1 is a possible D gene (5 bases). The V and J ends lost 3 bases and 7 bases respectively, with 13 bases between them. This CDR3 has 15 residues. Germline-derived CDR1 and CDR2 are SGHAT and FQNNGV. In DNA, the CDR3 is TGTGCCAGCAGCTTGGCCGGGACTCCCAATTCACCCCTCCACTTT. It encodes CASSLAGTPNSPLHF.

The rearrangement links TRBV12-5 to TRBJ2-7; D possibly corresponds to TRBD1 (5 bases). This CDR3 has 16 residues. Trimming shortened V by 0 bases and J by 0 bases, and 12 bases separated the two germline ends. From germline, CDR1 is LGHNT and CDR2 FRNRAP. The CDR3 reads CASGLVDRFFSYEQYF. The CDR3 DNA is TGTGCTAGTGGTTTGGTAGACAGATTCTTCTCCTACGAGCAGTACTTC. The full variable domain, completed using reference TRBV12-5 and TRBJ2-7, is DARVTQTPRHKVTEMGQEVTMRCQPILGHNTVFWYRQTMMQGLELLAYFRNRAPLDDSGMPKDRFSAEMPDATLATLKIQPSEPRDSAVYFCASGLVDRFFSYEQYFGPGTRLTVT.

There are many counts of this clonotype. This rearrangement joins TRBV12-3 or TRBV12-4 to TRBJ1-5, with D unclear. The CDR3 covers 14 residues. Trimming left V 6 bases short and J 7 bases short, with 16 bases between. The chain's CDR3 is CASSLGDARQPQHF. Written as DNA, the CDR3 is TGTGCCAGCAGCTTGGGTGACGCTCGGCAGCCCCAGCATTTT.

The V gene is TRBV29-1, the J gene TRBJ1-1; D remains ambiguous. The germline V gene has CDR1 SQVTM and CDR2 ANQGSEA. There are 13 residues in the CDR3. The V and J ends lost 2 bases and 14 bases respectively, with 21 bases between them. The CDR3 loop reads CSVESTSQVPRFF. CDR3 sequence (DNA): TGCAGCGTTGAAAGCACCTCCCAAGTACCTCGGTTCTTT.

Points on this clonotype: This may come from a read error, since a much larger clone is one base off. The rearrangement uses TRBV27 and TRBJ2-3; D unresolved. This CDR3 contains 15 residues. Germline assignment: CDR1 MNHEY and CDR2 SMNVEV (reference sequence). DNA of the CDR3: TGTGCCAGCATTTTATTCGAGGAGCTCACAGATACGCAGTATTTT. This gives the protein CASILFEELTDTQYF.

V gene TRBV24-1 combines with J gene TRBJ2-3; D not resolved. This CDR3 has 14 residues. Per germline, CDR1 KGHDR and CDR2 SFDVKD. Trimming took 4 bases from V and 9 from J, leaving 16 bases between them. CDR3 in amino acids: CATSEWPTASTQYF. CDR3 bases: TGTGCCACCAGTGAATGGCCAACAGCGAGCACGCAGTATTTT.

This clonotype has at least ten counts. This rearrangement joins TRBV12-3 or TRBV12-4 to TRBJ2-2; 10 bases are a match to TRBD2. The CDR3 length is 19 residues. V gave up 3 bases and J gave up 1 base; unmatched junction bases: 11. For the CDR3, the DNA is TGTGCCAGCAGTTTGCGAGTAGCGGGGGGCCTAAAGAACACCGGGGAGCTGTTTTTT. This sequence encodes CASSLRVAGGLKNTGELFF.

This chain links TRBV7-6 with TRBJ2-1; D possibly corresponds to TRBD2 (5 bases). The CDR3 totals 13 residues. CDR1 and CDR2 (germline): SGHVS, FNYEAQ. Deletions cut 9 bases from V and 9 bases from J, with 18 bases between. The CDR3 reads CARSQFEGGEQFF. CDR3 sequence (DNA): TGTGCCAGAAGCCAATTTGAGGGCGGTGAGCAGTTCTTC.

This clonotype was detected a few times. The CDR3 DNA follows: TGTGCCAGCAGTGCATCCCGGGACAGGCCTTCACCCCTCCACTTT. This codes for CASSASRDRPSPLHF. The chain has TRBV27 and TRBJ1-6, with TRBD1 identical over 8 bases. Germline V CDR1 and CDR2: MNHEY, SMNVEV (reference sequence). There are 15 residues in the CDR3. V was pared by 5 bases and J by 9 bases, with 9 bases of the junction left unmatched.

This clonotype showed up just once. The junction differs from germline at one of its ends, possibly a read error. The chain links TRBV12-3 or TRBV12-4 to TRBJ2-3, with 14 bases aligning to TRBD2. The CDR3 has 16 residues. In nucleotides, the CDR3 is TGTGCCAGCAGAACGAGACTAGCGGGGGGGCGAGATACGCAGTCTTTT. Translation: CASRTRLAGGRDTQSF.

This clonotype was observed a few times. This rearrangement joins TRBV5-6 to TRBJ2-2; TRBD2 matches 7 bases. Germline-derived CDR1 and CDR2 are SGHDT and YYEEEE. This CDR3 has 15 residues. V lost 1 base to trimming and J lost 4 bases; unmatched junction nucleotides: 4. CDR3 in amino acids: CASSLWTRSTGELFF. CDR3 DNA sequence: TGTGCCAGCAGCTTGTGGACTAGGAGCACCGGGGAGCTGTTTTTT.